This TCR beta chain derives from a study of blood T cells in healthy people across ages. The use of a sample-barcoded 5' primer and a J-beta primer mix characterized a second PCR of roughly 7 to 11 cycles. Each cDNA was tagged by a template-switch adaptor containing 12 random nucleotides. TCRdb redid the calling of the 5' RACE reads with MiXCR, one entry per CDR3 protein. The sample gives 1.5 million to 2 million distinct CDR3 sequences, less than 50% of which show up once; around 2.1% is in the top ten. The CDR3 covers 12 residues. Germline V CDR1 and CDR2: MNHNY, SVGAGI (reference sequence). Trimming removed 7 bases from V and 4 bases from J, with 10 bases in between. The study, taken as a whole, reports: A strong correlation between TCR beta diversity and naive T cell percentage was seen.

For this clonotype: Its antigen is undetermined.

This chain joins TRBV6-6 and TRBJ2-5; D possibly corresponds to TRBD2 (6 bases). The sequencing sample was made of blood. The clonotype comes from a woman aged 40 to 50 in good health. CDR3 protein: CASKEEGETQYF. The CDR3 DNA is TGTGCCAGCAAGGAGGAGGGAGAGACCCAGTACTTC.